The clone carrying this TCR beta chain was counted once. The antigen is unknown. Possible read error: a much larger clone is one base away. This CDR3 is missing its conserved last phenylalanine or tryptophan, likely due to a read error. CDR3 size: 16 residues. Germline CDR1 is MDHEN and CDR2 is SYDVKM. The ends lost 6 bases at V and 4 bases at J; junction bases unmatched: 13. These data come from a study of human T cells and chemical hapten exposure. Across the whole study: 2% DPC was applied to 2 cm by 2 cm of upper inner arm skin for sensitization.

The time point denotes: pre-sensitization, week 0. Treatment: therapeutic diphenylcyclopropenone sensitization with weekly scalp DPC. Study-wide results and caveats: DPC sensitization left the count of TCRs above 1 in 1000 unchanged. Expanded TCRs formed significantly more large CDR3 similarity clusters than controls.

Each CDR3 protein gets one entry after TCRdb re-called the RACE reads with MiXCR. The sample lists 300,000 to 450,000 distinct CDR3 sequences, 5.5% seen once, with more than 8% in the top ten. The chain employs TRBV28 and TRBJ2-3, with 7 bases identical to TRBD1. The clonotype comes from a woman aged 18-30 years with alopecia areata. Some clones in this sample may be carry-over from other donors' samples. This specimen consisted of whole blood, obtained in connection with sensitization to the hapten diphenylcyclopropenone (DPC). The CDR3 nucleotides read TGTGCCAGCAGCCGAATAGGGGGCGCGAGCCCAGATACGCAGTATCTT. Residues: CASSRIGGASPDTQYL.